This T cell receptor beta chain was observed in a study of Ad26.COV2.S vaccination and SARS-CoV-2 variants. As regards this clone: The sample contains more than one DNA sequence encoding this CDR3.

As to treatment: 19 received Ad26.COV2.S at low or high dose, single or two shots; 5 received placebo; per-sample allocation not given. Day 63 following the first vaccine or placebo injection was when the samples were taken. Trimming shortened V by 3 bases and J by 7 bases, and 13 bases separated the two germline ends. This CDR3 is built from 14 residues. CDR1 is LGHNA, CDR2 YSLEER, per germline. Repertoires were generated with immunoSEQ multiplex PCR, while TCRdb's copy carries only in-frame clones and drops some. The sample consists of around 300,000 clones, roughly 90% of them appearing once. V usage is TRBV4-3 and J usage is TRBJ1-5, with D tentatively TRBD1 (5 bases). The sequenced sample was peripheral blood, obtained in a trial of Ad26.COV2.S vaccine versus placebo. The sequence came from a person between 18 and 65 years old who received the Ad26.COV2.S COVID-19 vaccine or a placebo. The CDR3 DNA reads as TGCGCCAGCAGCCAGGATCCGGGGGGACAGCCCCAGCATTTT. Translated: CASSQDPGGQPQHF.